Detailed here is one T cell receptor (beta chain). These data belong to a study of T cell changes during pregnancy in multiple sclerosis. TCRdb keeps only in-frame clones here, not all; method: immunoSEQ multiplex PCR. The sample records around 30,000 clones, about nine tenths being singletons. The CDR3 spans 14 residues. V was pared by 4 bases and J by 4 bases, with 7 bases of the junction left unmatched. Germline-derived CDR1 and CDR2 are SGDLS and YYNGEE. The source of this sequence is a female donor with multiple sclerosis, enrolled in a pregnancy study. The gene calls are TRBV9 and TRBJ2-7, with 8 nucleotides matching TRBD2. The sample in question was CD8+ T cells from peripheral blood mononuclear cells, obtained in the first trimester of pregnancy. The CDR3 DNA is TGTGCCAGCAGCCAGGGACTAGGGGGATACGAGCAGTACTTC. This encodes CASSQGLGGYEQYF. Full variable domain (remainder filled in from reference TRBV9 and TRBJ2-7): DSGVTQTPKHLITATGQRVTLRCSPRSGDLSVYWYQQSLDQGLQFLIQYYNGEERAKGNILERFSAQQFPDLHSELNLSSLELGDSALYFCASSQGLGGYEQYFGPGTRLTVT.